This T cell receptor beta chain was identified in a study of graft-versus-host responses after intestinal transplantation. Study in general: Recipients uniformly received anti-thymocyte globulin induction, followed by tacrolimus and steroids for approximately 3 years.

Germline V CDR1 and CDR2: SGDLS, YYNGEE. V shed 0 bases and J shed 0 bases, with 4 bases lying between them. This CDR3 is 13 amino acids long. This table comes from immunoSEQ multiplex PCR, and its TCRdb copy is limited to in-frame clones, with some not included. Here the sample spans about 40,000 clones, 75% to 95% being singletons. V and J are TRBV9 and TRBJ2-7; D remains ambiguous. This clonotype originated in a human patient who received an intestinal transplant, so some T cells may come from the graft donor. Sequenced here: PBMCs, sampled around 330 days after intestinal transplant. CDR3 residues: CASSVGASYEQYF. The CDR3 nucleotides read TGTGCCAGCAGCGTAGGAGCCTCCTACGAGCAGTACTTC.